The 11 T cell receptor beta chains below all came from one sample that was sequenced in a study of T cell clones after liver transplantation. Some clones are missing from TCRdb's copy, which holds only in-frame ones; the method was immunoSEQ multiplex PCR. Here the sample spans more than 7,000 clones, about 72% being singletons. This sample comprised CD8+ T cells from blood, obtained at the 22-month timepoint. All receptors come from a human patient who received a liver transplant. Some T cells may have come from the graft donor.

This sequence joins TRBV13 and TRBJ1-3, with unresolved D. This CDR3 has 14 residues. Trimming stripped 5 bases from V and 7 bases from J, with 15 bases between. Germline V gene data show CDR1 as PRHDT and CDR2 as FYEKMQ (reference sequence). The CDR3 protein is CASSHDTTHNTIYF. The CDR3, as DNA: TGTGCCAGCAGCCACGACACCACTCATAACACCATATATTTT. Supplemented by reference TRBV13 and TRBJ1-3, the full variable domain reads AAGVIQSPRHLIKEKRETATLKCYPIPRHDTVYWYQQGPGQDPQFLISFYEKMQSDKGSIPDRFSAQQFSDYHSELNMSSLELGDSALYFCASSHDTTHNTIYFGEGSWLTVV.

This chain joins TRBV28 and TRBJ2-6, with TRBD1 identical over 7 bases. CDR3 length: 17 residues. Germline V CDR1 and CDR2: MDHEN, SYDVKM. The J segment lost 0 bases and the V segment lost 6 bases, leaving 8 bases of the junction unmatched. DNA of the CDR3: TGTGCCAGCAGCTGGGGGACAGTCGGCTCTGGGGCCAACGTCCTGACTTTC. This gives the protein CASSWGTVGSGANVLTF.

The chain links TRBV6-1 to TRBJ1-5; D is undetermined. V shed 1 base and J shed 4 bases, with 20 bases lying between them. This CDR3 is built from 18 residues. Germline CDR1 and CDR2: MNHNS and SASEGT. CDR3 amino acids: CASSEDPSEPRENQPQHF. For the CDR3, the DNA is TGTGCCAGCAGTGAAGATCCTTCCGAGCCCCGGGAGAATCAGCCCCAGCATTTT.

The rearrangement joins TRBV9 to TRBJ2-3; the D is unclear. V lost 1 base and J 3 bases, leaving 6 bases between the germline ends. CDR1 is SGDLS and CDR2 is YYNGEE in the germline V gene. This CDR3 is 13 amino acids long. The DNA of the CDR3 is TGTGCCAGCAGCGTAAGCATAACAGATACGCAGTATTTT. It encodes CASSVSITDTQYF.

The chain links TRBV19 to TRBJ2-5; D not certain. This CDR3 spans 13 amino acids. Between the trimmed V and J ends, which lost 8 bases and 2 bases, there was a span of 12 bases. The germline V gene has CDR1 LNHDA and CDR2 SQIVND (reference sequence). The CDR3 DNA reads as TGTGCCAGTGGATGGGGTGCTCAAGAGACCCAGTACTTC. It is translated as CASGWGAQETQYF.

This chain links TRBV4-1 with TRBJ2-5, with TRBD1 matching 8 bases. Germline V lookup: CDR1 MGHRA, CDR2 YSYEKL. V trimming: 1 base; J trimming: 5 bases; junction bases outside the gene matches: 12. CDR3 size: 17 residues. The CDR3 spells CASSQGKRQGLGETQYF. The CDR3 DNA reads TGCGCCAGCAGCCAAGGAAAAAGACAGGGGTTGGGGGAGACCCAGTACTTC.

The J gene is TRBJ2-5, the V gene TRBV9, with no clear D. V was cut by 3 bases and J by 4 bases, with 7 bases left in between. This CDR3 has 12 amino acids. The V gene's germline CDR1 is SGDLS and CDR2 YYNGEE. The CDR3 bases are TGTGCCAGCAGCGGAGACTCAGAGACCCAGTACTTC. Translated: CASSGDSETQYF.

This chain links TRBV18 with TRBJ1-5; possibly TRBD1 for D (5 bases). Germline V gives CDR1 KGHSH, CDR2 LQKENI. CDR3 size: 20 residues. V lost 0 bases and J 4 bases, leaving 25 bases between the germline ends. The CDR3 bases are TGTGCCAGCTCACCACCCTTGGACATAGGTGAGAAACTCGCAAATCAGCCCCAGCATTTT. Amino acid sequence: CASSPPLDIGEKLANQPQHF.

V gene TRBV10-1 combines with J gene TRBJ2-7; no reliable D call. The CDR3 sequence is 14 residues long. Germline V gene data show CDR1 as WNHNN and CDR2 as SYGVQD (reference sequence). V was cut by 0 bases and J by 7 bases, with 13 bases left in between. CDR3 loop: CASSESPYWGEQYF. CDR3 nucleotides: TGCGCCAGCAGTGAGTCGCCTTACTGGGGAGAGCAGTACTTC.

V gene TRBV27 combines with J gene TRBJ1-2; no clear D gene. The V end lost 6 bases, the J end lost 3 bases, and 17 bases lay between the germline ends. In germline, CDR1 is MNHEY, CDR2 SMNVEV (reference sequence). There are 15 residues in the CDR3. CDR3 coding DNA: TGTGCCAGCAGCCTTGCCCTAGGGAGCTACTATGGCTACACCTTC. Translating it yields CASSLALGSYYGYTF.

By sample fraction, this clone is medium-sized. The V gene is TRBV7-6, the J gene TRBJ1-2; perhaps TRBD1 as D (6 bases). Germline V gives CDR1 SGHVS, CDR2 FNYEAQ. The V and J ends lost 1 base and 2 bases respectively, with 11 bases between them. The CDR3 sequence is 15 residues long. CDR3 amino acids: CASSLEPGANYGYTF. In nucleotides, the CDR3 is TGTGCCAGCAGCTTAGAGCCGGGGGCCAACTATGGCTACACCTTC.